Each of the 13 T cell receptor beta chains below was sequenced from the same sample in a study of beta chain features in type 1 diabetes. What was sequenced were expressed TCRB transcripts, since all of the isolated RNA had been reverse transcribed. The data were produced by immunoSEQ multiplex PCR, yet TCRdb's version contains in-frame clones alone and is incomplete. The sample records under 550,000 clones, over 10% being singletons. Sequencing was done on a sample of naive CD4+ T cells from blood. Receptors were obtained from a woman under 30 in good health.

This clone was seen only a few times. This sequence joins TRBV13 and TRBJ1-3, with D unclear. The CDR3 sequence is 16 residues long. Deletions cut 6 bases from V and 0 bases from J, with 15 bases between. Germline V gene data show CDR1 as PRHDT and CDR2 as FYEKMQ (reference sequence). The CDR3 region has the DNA TGTGCCAGCAGGCGTTTCAGCGGCAACTCTGGAAACACCATATATTTT. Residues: CASRRFSGNSGNTIYF.

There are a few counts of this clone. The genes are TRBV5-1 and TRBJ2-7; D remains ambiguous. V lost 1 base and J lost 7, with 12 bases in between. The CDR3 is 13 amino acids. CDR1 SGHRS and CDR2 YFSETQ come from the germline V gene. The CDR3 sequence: CASSLKSLGEQYF. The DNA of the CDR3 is TGCGCCAGCAGCTTGAAATCACTTGGGGAGCAGTACTTC.

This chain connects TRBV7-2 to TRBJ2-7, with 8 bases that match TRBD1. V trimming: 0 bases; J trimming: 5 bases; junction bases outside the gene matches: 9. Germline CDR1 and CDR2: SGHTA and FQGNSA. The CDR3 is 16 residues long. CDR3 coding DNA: TGTGCCAGCAGCTTAGCGCGAAGGACAGGGAAGAACGAGCAGTACTTC. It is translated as CASSLARRTGKNEQYF.

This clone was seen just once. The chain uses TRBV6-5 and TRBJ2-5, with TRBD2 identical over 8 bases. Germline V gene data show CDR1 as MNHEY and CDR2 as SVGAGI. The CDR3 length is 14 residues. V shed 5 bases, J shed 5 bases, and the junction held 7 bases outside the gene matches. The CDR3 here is CASSAGLVLETQYF. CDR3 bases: TGTGCCAGCAGTGCGGGACTAGTCCTGGAGACCCAGTACTTC.

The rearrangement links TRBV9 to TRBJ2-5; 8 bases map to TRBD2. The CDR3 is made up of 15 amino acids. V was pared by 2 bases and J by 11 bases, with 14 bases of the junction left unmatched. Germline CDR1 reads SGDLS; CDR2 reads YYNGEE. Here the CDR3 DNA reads TGTGCCAGCAGCGTTAGCGGGACCAATACGTATCAGCAGTACTTC. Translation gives CASSVSGTNTYQQYF.

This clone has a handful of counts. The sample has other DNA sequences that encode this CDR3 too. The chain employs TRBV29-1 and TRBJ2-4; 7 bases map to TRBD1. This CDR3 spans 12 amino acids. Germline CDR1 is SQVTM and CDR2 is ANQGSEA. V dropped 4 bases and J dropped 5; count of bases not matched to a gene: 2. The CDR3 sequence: CSVVQGENIQYF. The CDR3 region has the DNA TGCAGCGTTGTTCAGGGGGAAAACATTCAGTACTTC. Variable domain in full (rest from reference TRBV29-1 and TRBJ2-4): SAVISQKPSRDICQRGTSLTIQCQVDSQVTMMFWYRQQPGQSLTLIATANQGSEATYESGFVIDKFPISRPNLTFSTLTVSNMSPEDSSIYLCSVVQGENIQYFGAGTRLSVL.

CDR3 DNA: TGTGCCAGCAGCTTGGAACCTCGTAGGGCAGATACGCAGTATTTT. Its translation: CASSLEPRRADTQYF. The chain joins TRBV7-2 to TRBJ2-3, with D hard to call. Trimming removed 3 bases from V and 4 bases from J, with 14 bases in between. This CDR3 spans 15 amino acids. Germline V gene lookup returns CDR1 SGHTA and CDR2 FQGNSA.

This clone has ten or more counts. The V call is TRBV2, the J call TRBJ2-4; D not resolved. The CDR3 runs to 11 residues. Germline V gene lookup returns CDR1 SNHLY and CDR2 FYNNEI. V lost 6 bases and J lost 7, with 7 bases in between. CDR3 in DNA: TGTGCCAGCAGAAGCTGGAACATTCAGTACTTC. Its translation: CASRSWNIQYF.

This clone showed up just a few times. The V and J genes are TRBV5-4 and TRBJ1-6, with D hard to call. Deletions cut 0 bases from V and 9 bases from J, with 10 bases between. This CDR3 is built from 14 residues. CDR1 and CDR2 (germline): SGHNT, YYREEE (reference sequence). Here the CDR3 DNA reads TGTGCCAGCAGCTTGGCGGGGAAGGGTTCACCCCTCCACTTT. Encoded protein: CASSLAGKGSPLHF.

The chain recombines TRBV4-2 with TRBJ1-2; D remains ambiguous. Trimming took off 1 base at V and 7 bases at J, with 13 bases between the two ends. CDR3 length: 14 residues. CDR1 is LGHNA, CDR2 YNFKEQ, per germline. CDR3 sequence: CASSQASSVGGYTF. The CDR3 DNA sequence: TGTGCCAGCAGCCAAGCGTCCTCAGTTGGTGGCTACACCTTC.

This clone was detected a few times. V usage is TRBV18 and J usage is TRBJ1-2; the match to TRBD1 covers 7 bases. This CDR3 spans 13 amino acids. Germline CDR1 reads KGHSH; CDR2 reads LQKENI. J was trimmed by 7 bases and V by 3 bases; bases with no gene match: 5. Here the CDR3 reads CASSPDRVVGYTF. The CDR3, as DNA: TGTGCCAGCTCACCCGACAGGGTCGTTGGCTACACCTTC.

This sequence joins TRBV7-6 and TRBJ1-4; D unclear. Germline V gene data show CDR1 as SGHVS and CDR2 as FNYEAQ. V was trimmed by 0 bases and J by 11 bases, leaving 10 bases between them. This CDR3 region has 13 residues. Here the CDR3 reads CASSLAERNKLFF. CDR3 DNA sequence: TGTGCCAGCAGCTTAGCGGAAAGGAATAAACTGTTTTTT.

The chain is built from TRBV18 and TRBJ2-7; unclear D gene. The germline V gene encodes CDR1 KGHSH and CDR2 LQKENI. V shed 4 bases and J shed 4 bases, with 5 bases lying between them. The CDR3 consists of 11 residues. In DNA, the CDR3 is TGTGCCAGCTCACTGGGATACGAGCAGTACGTC. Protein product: CASSLGYEQYV.